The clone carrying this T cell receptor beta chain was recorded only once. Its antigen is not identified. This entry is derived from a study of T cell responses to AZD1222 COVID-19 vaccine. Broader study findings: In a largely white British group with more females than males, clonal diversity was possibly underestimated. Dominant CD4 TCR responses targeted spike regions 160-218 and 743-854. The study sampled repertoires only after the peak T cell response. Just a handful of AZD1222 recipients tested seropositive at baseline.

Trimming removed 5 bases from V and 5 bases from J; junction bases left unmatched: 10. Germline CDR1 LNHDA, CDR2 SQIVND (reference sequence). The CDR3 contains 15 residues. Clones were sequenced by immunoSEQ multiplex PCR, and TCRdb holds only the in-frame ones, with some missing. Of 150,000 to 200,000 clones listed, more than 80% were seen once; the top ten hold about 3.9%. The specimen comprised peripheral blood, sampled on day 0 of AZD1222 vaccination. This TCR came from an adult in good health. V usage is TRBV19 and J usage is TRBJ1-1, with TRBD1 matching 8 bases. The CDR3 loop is CASSSLRDRWTEAFF. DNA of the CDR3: TGTGCCAGTAGTTCACTCCGGGACAGGTGGACTGAAGCTTTCTTT. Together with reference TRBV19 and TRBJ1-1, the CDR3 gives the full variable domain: DGGITQSPKYLFRKEGQNVTLSCEQNLNHDAMYWYRQDPGQGLRLIYYSQIVNDFQKGDIAEGYSVSREKKESFPLTVTSAQKNPTAFYLCASSSLRDRWTEAFFGQGTRLTVV.